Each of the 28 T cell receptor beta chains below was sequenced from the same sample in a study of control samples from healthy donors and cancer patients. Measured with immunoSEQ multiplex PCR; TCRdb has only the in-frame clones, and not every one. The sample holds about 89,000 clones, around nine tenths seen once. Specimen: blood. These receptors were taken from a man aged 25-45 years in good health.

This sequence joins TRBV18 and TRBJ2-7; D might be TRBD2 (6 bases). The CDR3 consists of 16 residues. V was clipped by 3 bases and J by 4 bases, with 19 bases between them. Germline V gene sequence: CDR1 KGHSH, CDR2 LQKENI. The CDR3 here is CASSPFGSMGGYEQYF. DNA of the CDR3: TGTGCCAGCTCACCGTTTGGCAGCATGGGGGGTTACGAGCAGTACTTC.

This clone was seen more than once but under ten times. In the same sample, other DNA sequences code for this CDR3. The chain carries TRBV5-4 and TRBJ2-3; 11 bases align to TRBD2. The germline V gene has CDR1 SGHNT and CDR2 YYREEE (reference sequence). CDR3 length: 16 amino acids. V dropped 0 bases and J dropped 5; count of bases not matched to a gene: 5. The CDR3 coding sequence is TGTGCCAGCAGCTTGGGTTCTAGCGGGGGGTTAGATACGCAGTATTTT. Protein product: CASSLGSSGGLDTQYF. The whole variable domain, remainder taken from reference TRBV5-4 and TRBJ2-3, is ETGVTQSPTHLIKTRGQQVTLRCSSQSGHNTVSWYQQALGQGPQFIFQYYREEENGRGNFPPRFSGLQFPNYSSELNVNALELDDSALYLCASSLGSSGGLDTQYFGPGTRLTVL.

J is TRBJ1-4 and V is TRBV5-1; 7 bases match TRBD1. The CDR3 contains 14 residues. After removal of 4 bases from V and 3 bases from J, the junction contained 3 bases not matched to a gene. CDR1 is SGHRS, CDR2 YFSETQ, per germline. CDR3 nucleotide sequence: TGCGCCAGCAGCCTAGGGGGCTCTAATGAAAAACTGTTTTTT. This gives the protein CASSLGGSNEKLFF.

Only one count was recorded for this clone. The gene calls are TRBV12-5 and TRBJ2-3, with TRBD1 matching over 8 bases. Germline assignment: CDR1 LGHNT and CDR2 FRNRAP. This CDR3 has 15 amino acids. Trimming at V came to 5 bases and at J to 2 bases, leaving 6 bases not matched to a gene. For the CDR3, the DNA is TGTGCTAGTGGTGCGGGACAGGTAACCACAGATACGCAGTATTTT. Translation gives CASGAGQVTTDTQYF. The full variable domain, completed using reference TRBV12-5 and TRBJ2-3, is DARVTQTPRHKVTEMGQEVTMRCQPILGHNTVFWYRQTMMQGLELLAYFRNRAPLDDSGMPKDRFSAEMPDATLATLKIQPSEPRDSAVYFCASGAGQVTTDTQYFGPGTRLTVL.

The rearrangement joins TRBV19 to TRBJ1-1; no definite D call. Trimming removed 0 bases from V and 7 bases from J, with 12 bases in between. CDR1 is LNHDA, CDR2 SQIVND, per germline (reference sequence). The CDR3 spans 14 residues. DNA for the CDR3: TGTGCCAGTAGTATAGAGCGCAGGACGGGTGAAGCTTTCTTT. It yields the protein CASSIERRTGEAFF.

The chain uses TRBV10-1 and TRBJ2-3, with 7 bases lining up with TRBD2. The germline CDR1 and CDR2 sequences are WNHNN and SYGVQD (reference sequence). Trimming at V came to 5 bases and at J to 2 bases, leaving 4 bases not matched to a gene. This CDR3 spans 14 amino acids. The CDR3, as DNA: TGCGCCAGCAGTAGCGGGACCAACACAGATACGCAGTATTTT. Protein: CASSSGTNTDTQYF.

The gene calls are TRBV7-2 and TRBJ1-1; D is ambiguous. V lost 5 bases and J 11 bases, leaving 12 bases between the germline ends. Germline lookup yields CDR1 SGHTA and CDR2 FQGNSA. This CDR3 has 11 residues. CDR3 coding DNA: TGTGCCAGCAGCCAACAAACTAGGGCTTTCTTT. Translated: CASSQQTRAFF.

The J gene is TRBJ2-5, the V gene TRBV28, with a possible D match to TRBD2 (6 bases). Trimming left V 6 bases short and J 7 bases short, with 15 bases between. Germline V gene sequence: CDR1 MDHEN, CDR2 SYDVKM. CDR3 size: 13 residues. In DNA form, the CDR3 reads TGTGCCAGCAGCAGAGACGAGCGGGCGACCCAGTACTTC. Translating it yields CASSRDERATQYF.

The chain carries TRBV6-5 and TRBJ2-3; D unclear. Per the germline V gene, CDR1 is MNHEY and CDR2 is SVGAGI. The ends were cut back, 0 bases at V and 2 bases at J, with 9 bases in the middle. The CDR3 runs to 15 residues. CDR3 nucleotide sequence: TGTGCCAGCAGTTACTCCGCGGTATACACAGATACGCAGTATTTT. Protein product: CASSYSAVYTDTQYF.

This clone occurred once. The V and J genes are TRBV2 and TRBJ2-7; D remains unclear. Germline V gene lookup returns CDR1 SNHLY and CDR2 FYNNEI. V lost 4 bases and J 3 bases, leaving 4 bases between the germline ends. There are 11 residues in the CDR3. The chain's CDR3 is CASSGGYEQYF. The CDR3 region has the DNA TGTGCCAGCAGTGGGGGCTACGAGCAGTACTTC.

CDR3 sequence reads: CASSETEGYTF. CDR3 DNA: TGTGCCAGCAGTGAGACGGAGGGCTACACCTTC. The chain carries TRBV6-1 and TRBJ1-2; D call uncertain. This CDR3 is built from 11 residues. Germline V gene data show CDR1 as MNHNS and CDR2 as SASEGT. V lost 3 bases to trimming and J lost 8 bases, with 7 bases between them.

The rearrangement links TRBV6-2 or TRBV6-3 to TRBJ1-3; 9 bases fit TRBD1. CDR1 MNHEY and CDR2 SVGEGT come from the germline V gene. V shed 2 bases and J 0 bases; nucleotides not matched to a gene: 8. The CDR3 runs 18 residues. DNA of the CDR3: TGTGCCAGCAGTTACCCCTCCGGGACAGGGACCTCTGGAAACACCATATATTTT. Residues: CASSYPSGTGTSGNTIYF.

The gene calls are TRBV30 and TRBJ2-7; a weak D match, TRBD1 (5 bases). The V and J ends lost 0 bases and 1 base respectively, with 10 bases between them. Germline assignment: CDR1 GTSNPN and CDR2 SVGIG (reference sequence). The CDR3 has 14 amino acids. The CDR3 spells CAWSVGQGSYEQYF. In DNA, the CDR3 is TGTGCCTGGAGTGTAGGCCAGGGTTCCTACGAGCAGTACTTC.

CDR3: CASSLLDTGELFF. In nucleotides, the CDR3 is TGTGCCAGCAGTTTACTGGACACCGGGGAGCTGTTTTTT. The V gene is TRBV12-3 or TRBV12-4, the J gene TRBJ2-2; D call uncertain. The CDR3 loop spans 13 amino acids. The germline V and J ends were trimmed by 2 bases and 3 bases, with 4 bases remaining between them.

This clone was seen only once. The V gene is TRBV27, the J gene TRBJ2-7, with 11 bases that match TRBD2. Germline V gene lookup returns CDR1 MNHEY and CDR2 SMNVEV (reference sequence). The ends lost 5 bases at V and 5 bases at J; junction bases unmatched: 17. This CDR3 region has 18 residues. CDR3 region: CASSPTTPLSGGAHEQYF. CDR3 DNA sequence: TGTGCCAGCAGTCCTACGACTCCCCTTAGCGGGGGGGCTCACGAGCAGTACTTC.

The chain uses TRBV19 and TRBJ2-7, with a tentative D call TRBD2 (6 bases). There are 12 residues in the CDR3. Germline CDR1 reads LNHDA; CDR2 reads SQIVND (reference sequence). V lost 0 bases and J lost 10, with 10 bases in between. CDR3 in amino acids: CASSIDRGTQYF. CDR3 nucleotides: TGTGCCAGTAGTATAGATCGAGGGACTCAGTACTTC. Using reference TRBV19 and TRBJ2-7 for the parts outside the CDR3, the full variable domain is DGGITQSPKYLFRKEGQNVTLSCEQNLNHDAMYWYRQDPGQGLRLIYYSQIVNDFQKGDIAEGYSVSREKKESFPLTVTSAQKNPTAFYLCASSIDRGTQYFGPGTRLTVT.

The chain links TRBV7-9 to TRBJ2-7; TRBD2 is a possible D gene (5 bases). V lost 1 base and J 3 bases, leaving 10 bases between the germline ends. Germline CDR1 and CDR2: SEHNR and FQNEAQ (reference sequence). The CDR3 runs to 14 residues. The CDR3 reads CASSLGQEVYEQYF. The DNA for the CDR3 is TGTGCCAGCAGCTTAGGCCAGGAGGTCTACGAGCAGTACTTC.

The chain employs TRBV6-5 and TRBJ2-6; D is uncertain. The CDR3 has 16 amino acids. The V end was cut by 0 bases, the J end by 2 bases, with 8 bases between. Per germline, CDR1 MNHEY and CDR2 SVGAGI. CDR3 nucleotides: TGTGCCAGCAGTTACTCGTCGTTGGCTGGGGCCAACGTCCTGACTTTC. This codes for CASSYSSLAGANVLTF.

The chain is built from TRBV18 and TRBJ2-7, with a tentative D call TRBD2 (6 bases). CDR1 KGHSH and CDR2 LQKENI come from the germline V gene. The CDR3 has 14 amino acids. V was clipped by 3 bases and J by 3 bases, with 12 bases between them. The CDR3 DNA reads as TGTGCCAGCTCACCGGGAGGACAAGGCTACGAGCAGTACGTC. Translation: CASSPGGQGYEQYV.

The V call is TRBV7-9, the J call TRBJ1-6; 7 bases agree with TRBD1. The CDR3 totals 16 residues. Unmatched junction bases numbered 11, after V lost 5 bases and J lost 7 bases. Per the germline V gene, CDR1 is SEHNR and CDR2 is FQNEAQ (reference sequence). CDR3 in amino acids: CASSPDRQGGNSPLHF. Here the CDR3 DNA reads TGTGCCAGCAGCCCCGATAGACAGGGCGGCAATTCACCCCTCCACTTT.

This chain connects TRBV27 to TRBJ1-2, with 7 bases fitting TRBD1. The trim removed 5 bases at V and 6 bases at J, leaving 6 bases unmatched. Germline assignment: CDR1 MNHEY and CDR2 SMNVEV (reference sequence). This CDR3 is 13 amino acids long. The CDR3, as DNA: TGTGCCAGCAGTGCCCAGGGGGGGGATGGCTACACCTTC. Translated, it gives CASSAQGGDGYTF.

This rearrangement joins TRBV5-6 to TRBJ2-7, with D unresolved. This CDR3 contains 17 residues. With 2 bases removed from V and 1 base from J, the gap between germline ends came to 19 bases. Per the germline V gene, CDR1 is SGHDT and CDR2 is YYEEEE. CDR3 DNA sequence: TGTGCCAGCAGCTTAGGTGAACAGACTTATTATTCCTACGAGCAGTACTTC. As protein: CASSLGEQTYYSYEQYF. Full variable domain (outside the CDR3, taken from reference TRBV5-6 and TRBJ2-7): DAGVTQSPTHLIKTRGQQVTLRCSPKSGHDTVSWYQQALGQGPQFIFQYYEEEERQRGNFPDRFSGHQFPNYSSELNVNALLLGDSALYLCASSLGEQTYYSYEQYFGPGTRLTVT.

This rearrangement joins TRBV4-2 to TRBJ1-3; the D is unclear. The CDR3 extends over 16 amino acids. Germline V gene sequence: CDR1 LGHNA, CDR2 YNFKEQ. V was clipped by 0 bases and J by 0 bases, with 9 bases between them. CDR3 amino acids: CASSQDHQSSGNTIYF. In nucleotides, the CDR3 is TGTGCCAGCAGCCAAGATCACCAAAGCTCTGGAAACACCATATATTTT.

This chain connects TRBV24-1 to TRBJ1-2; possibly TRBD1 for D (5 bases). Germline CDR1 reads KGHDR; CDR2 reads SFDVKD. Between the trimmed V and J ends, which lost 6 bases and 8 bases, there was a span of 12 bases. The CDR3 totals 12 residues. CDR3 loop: CATSSGPLGYTF. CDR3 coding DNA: TGTGCCACCAGTTCGGGACCCTTGGGCTACACCTTC.

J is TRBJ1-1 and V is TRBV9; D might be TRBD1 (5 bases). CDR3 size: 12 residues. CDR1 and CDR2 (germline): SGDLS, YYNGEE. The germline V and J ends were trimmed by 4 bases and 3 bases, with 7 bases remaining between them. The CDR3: CASSRGDTEAFF. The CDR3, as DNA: TGTGCCAGCAGCCGGGGGGACACTGAAGCTTTCTTT.

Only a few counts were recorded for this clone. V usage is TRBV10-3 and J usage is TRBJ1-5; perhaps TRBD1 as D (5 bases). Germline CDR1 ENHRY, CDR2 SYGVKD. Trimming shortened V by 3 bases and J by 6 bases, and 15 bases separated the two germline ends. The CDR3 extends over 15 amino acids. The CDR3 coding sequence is TGTGCCATCAGTGACGGGGCAGGGAGCGGTCAGCCCCAGCATTTT. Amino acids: CAISDGAGSGQPQHF.

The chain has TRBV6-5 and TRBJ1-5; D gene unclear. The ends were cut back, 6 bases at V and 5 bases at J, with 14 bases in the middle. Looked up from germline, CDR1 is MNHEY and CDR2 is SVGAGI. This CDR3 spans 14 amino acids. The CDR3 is CASSLRAVDQPQHF. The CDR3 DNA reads TGTGCCAGCAGCCTCCGGGCAGTGGATCAGCCCCAGCATTTT.

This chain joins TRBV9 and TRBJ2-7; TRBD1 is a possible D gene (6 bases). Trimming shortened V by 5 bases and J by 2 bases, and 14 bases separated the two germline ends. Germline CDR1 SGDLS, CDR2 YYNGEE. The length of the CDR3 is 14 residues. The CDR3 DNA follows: TGTGCCAGCAGTCGCGAGGGGGTGGCCTACGAGCAGTACTTC. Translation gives CASSREGVAYEQYF.